The 25 T cell receptor beta chains below all came from one sample that was sequenced in a study of blood T cells in healthy people across ages. Through a sample-barcoded 5' primer and a J-beta primer mix, a second PCR was run for roughly 7 to 12 cycles. TCRdb analysed the 5' RACE reads with MiXCR anew, one entry per CDR3 protein. The repertoire includes roughly 1.9 million distinct CDR3 sequences, approximately 40% of them detected once, and 20% to 25% sits in the top ten. Sequenced input: blood. The receptors shown here come from a human donor in good health.

This chain links TRBV7-9 with TRBJ2-1; the match to TRBD1 covers 8 bases. Germline-derived CDR1 and CDR2 are SEHNR and FQNEAQ (reference sequence). After removal of 6 bases from V and 7 bases from J, the junction contained 5 bases not matched to a gene. The CDR3 is 13 residues long. Here the CDR3 DNA reads TGTGCCAGCAGGGACAGGGCGGGGAATGAGCAGTTCTTC. This encodes CASRDRAGNEQFF.

The chain has TRBV14 and TRBJ1-4; D not resolved. Germline assignment: CDR1 SGHDN and CDR2 FVKESK. CDR3 length equals 15 residues. Trimming removed 3 bases from V and 4 bases from J, with 12 bases in between. Here the CDR3 DNA reads TGTGCCAGCAGCCAGCAACGTACAGTTAATGAAAAACTGTTTTTT. It translates to CASSQQRTVNEKLFF.

Only a few counts were recorded for this clonotype. The gene calls are TRBV20-1 and TRBJ2-5; TRBD2 might be the D (5 bases). This CDR3 contains 13 residues. V was cut by 3 bases and J by 11 bases, with 19 bases left in between. The V gene's germline CDR1 is DFQATT and CDR2 SNEGSKA (reference sequence). The CDR3: CSASSSAALEQYF. The CDR3, as DNA: TGCAGTGCTAGTTCATCGGCGGCACTAGAGCAGTACTTC.

This clonotype was seen once. V usage is TRBV28 and J usage is TRBJ1-4; 11 bases line up with TRBD1. CDR1 and CDR2 from the germline V gene are MDHEN and SYDVKM. V lost 5 bases, J lost 4 bases, and 12 bases stayed unmatched. The CDR3 is 18 residues long. The CDR3 loop is CASSNLKDRGQVNEKLFF. The CDR3 DNA reads as TGTGCCAGCAGTAATCTCAAGGACAGGGGGCAAGTTAATGAAAAACTGTTTTTT.

The rearrangement uses TRBV4-3 and TRBJ1-6; D gene unclear. V lost 4 bases, J lost 7 bases, and 20 bases lay in between. The germline V gene encodes CDR1 LGHNA and CDR2 YSLEER. The CDR3 spans 17 residues. The CDR3 bases are TGCGCCAGCAGCCGGACTCAAGAGGTGGTCCCCAATTCACCCCTCCACTTT. Protein product: CASSRTQEVVPNSPLHF.

This clonotype was recorded a few times. V is TRBV11-2 and J is TRBJ2-7; 9 bases map to TRBD2. Per the germline V gene, CDR1 is SGHAT and CDR2 is FQNNGV. J gave up 3 bases and V 4 bases, and 7 bases lay outside the gene matches. The CDR3 covers 15 residues. The CDR3 spells CASSWGSGGLYEQYF. The DNA for the CDR3 is TGTGCCAGCAGCTGGGGGAGCGGGGGGCTCTACGAGCAGTACTTC.

The rearrangement joins TRBV9 to TRBJ2-7, with D possibly being TRBD1 or TRBD2 (5 bases each). CDR1 and CDR2 (germline): SGDLS, YYNGEE. Trimming shortened V by 4 bases and J by 6 bases, and 17 bases separated the two germline ends. The CDR3 has 14 residues. CDR3 sequence: CASSIWDVGPEQYF. The CDR3 DNA sequence: TGTGCCAGCAGCATATGGGACGTCGGCCCCGAGCAGTACTTC.

The chain links TRBV20-1 to TRBJ1-2, with TRBD1 matching over 11 bases. The CDR3 runs 15 residues. Germline V gene lookup returns CDR1 DFQATT and CDR2 SNEGSKA (reference sequence). Trimming removed 0 bases from V and 8 bases from J; junction bases left unmatched: 8. The CDR3 region has the DNA TGCAGTGCTAGAGATGAGCGGACAGGGGGCTGGGGCTACACCTTC. Its translation is CSARDERTGGWGYTF.

This clonotype was detected only a few times. This chain uses TRBV7-2 with TRBJ2-7; 7 bases are a match to TRBD1. This CDR3 is built from 15 residues. J lost 2 bases, V lost 8 bases, and 12 bases had no gene match. The germline V gene has CDR1 SGHTA and CDR2 FQGNSA. For the CDR3, the DNA is TGTGCCAGCCGCCCCTCCGCAGGGGGTACCTACGAGCAGTACTTC. Amino acids: CASRPSAGGTYEQYF.

A remark on this clonotype: This may be a read error: a much more frequent sequence differs by one nucleotide. The chain joins TRBV29-1 to TRBJ2-1, with D possibly matching TRBD1 (6 bases). There are 14 residues in the CDR3. Germline V gene lookup returns CDR1 SQVTM and CDR2 ANQGSEA. Trimming cost V 4 bases and J 10 bases, with 20 bases left between them. The CDR3, as DNA: TGCAGCGTTGTACGACAGGCTAGCTCCTACGAGCAGTTCTTC. Translating it yields CSVVRQASSYEQFF.

The chain couples TRBV20-1 to TRBJ1-5; possibly TRBD1 for D (5 bases). V gave up 0 bases and J gave up 1 base, with 7 bases separating them. The CDR3 totals 14 residues. The germline V gene encodes CDR1 DFQATT and CDR2 SNEGSKA (reference sequence). CDR3 DNA: TGCAGTGCTAGAGAGTACAGGAGCAATCAGCCCCAGCATTTT. Its translation: CSAREYRSNQPQHF.

The chain links TRBV7-9 to TRBJ2-7; 10 bases are shared with TRBD1. This CDR3 is 17 amino acids long. Germline V gives CDR1 SEHNR, CDR2 FQNEAQ (reference sequence). The ends lost 0 bases at V and 4 bases at J; junction bases unmatched: 9. In nucleotides, the CDR3 is TGTGCCAGCAGCTTAGCGATAGGGGGACAGGGGAGATACGAGCAGTACTTC. Encoded protein: CASSLAIGGQGRYEQYF. Using reference TRBV7-9 and TRBJ2-7 for the parts outside the CDR3, the full variable domain is DTGVSQNPRHKITKRGQNVTFRCDPISEHNRLYWYRQTLGQGPEFLTYFQNEAQLEKSRLLSDRFSAERPKGSFSTLEIQRTEQGDSAMYLCASSLAIGGQGRYEQYFGPGTRLTVT.

This clonotype was detected a few times. The chain uses TRBV6-2 or TRBV6-3 and TRBJ1-5; D may be TRBD1 (5 bases). V was shortened by 2 bases and J by 4 bases, with 9 bases between the two germline ends. The CDR3 extends over 14 amino acids. The germline CDR1 and CDR2 sequences are MNHEY and SVGEGT. CDR3 coding DNA: TGTGCCAGCAGTTACATTGGGGCAAATCAGCCCCAGCATTTT. It codes for CASSYIGANQPQHF.

This clonotype was seen only a few times. This chain links TRBV7-9 with TRBJ2-5, with D tentatively TRBD2 (6 bases). The germline V and J ends were trimmed by 8 bases and 1 base, with 20 bases remaining between them. CDR1 and CDR2 (germline): SEHNR, FQNEAQ (reference sequence). The CDR3 covers 16 residues. CDR3 in amino acids: CASAFWVAATQETQYF. CDR3 sequence (DNA): TGTGCCAGCGCTTTTTGGGTAGCGGCGACCCAAGAGACCCAGTACTTC.

A word on this clonotype: An end of the junction does not agree with germline; a read error may underlie this. The CDR3 loop is CAISVTKESYEQYF. DNA of the CDR3: TGCGCCATCAGTGTGACTAAAGAGTCCTACGAGCAGTACTTC. The V and J genes are TRBV10-3 and TRBJ2-7, with D possibly being TRBD2 (5 bases). The length of the CDR3 is 14 residues. Germline V gene lookup returns CDR1 ENHRY and CDR2 SYGVKD.

The V gene is TRBV6-4, the J gene TRBJ2-1; TRBD2 agrees at 11 bases. Trimming removed 3 bases from V and 10 bases from J; junction bases left unmatched: 11. This CDR3 has 16 residues. The germline V gene has CDR1 MRHNA and CDR2 SNTAGT. The CDR3 nucleotides read TGTGCCAGCAGTGAGCATTCTAGCGGGGGGCTAGAAGAGCAGTTCTTC. Residues: CASSEHSSGGLEEQFF.

The chain combines TRBV4-3 with TRBJ2-7; D is unclear. This CDR3 is 14 amino acids long. Germline loops: CDR1 LGHNA, CDR2 YSLEER. The V end was cut by 2 bases, the J end by 3 bases, with 11 bases between. CDR3 nucleotide sequence: TGCGCCAGCAGCCAATCGACATCCAGCTACGAGCAGTACTTC. This translates into CASSQSTSSYEQYF.

The chain is built from TRBV11-2 and TRBJ2-1; possible D gene TRBD1, 7 bases. V was cut by 4 bases and J by 13 bases, with 23 bases left in between. The CDR3 consists of 15 residues. CDR1 is SGHAT and CDR2 is FQNNGV in the germline V gene. The CDR3 coding sequence is TGTGCCAGCAGCTCATTGACAGGGCACGAGGAGGGCCAGTTCTTC. Residues: CASSSLTGHEEGQFF.

This clonotype has more than one count but fewer than ten. The chain joins TRBV12-3 or TRBV12-4 to TRBJ2-1, with D uncertain. The germline V and J ends were trimmed by 2 bases and 10 bases, with 6 bases remaining between them. The CDR3 covers 11 residues. CDR3 amino acids: CASSLSLEQFF. The DNA of the CDR3 is TGTGCCAGCAGTTTATCCCTGGAGCAGTTCTTC.

This clonotype has more than one count but fewer than ten. The chain couples TRBV7-3 to TRBJ1-1; D is unclear. The CDR3 contains 15 residues. CDR1 and CDR2 (germline): SGHTA, FQGTGA. Trimming removed 4 bases from V and 1 base from J, with 13 bases in between. As DNA, the CDR3 is TGTGCCAGCAGCTCCCCGGGAGGCAAGAACACTGAAGCTTTCTTT. Amino acids: CASSSPGGKNTEAFF.

This clonotype was found a few times. This chain connects TRBV7-3 to TRBJ2-1; 7 nucleotides line up with TRBD2. Looked up from germline, CDR1 is SGHTA and CDR2 is FQGTGA. V lost 0 bases to trimming and J lost 8 bases; unmatched junction nucleotides: 7. The CDR3 runs 15 residues. CDR3: CASSLTGGGFDEQFF. The CDR3 nucleotides are TGTGCCAGCAGCTTAACTGGGGGGGGGTTCGATGAGCAGTTCTTC.

The table lists this clonotype with a count of one. The chain uses TRBV5-5 and TRBJ1-6, with TRBD1 as a possible D gene (6 bases). V was pared by 0 bases and J by 8 bases, with 12 bases between. The CDR3 spans 15 residues. Looked up from germline, CDR1 is SGHKS and CDR2 is YYEKEE (reference sequence). Written as DNA, the CDR3 is TGTGCCAGCAGCTTGGGGGACCAGGGGCATTCACCCCTCCACTTT. Encoded protein: CASSLGDQGHSPLHF. Full variable domain (outside the CDR3, taken from reference TRBV5-5 and TRBJ1-6): DAGVTQSPTHLIKTRGQQVTLRCSPISGHKSVSWYQQVLGQGPQFIFQYYEKEERGRGNFPDRFSARQFPNYSSELNVNALLLGDSALYLCASSLGDQGHSPLHFGNGTRLTVT.

This clonotype was seen just once. The germline gene is not matched at one end of the junction; a read error may be the cause. V and J are TRBV6-2 or TRBV6-3 and TRBJ1-2; D unclear. The CDR3 contains 12 residues. Germline V lookup: CDR1 MNHEY, CDR2 SVGEGT. The CDR3 bases are TGTGCCAGCAGTTTAGGCGGCTATGGCGACACCTTC. This gives the protein CASSLGGYGDTF.

This clonotype has a count of ten or more. This chain links TRBV6-6 with TRBJ2-1, with 13 bases lining up with TRBD2. The CDR3 has 17 residues. Germline V CDR1 and CDR2: MNHNY, SVGAGI (reference sequence). V dropped 0 bases and J dropped 2; count of bases not matched to a gene: 1. The DNA for the CDR3 is TGTGCCAGCAGTTACTCCGGACTAGCGGGGGCCTACAATGAGCAGTTCTTC. It codes for CASSYSGLAGAYNEQFF.

The chain uses TRBV4-3 and TRBJ1-6; D might be TRBD1 (5 bases). The V gene lost 1 base and the J gene lost 10 bases, with 11 bases spanning the gap. This CDR3 comprises 14 residues. Per germline, CDR1 LGHNA and CDR2 YSLEER. The CDR3 loop reads CASSQAGGDSPLHF. The CDR3, as DNA: TGCGCCAGCAGCCAAGCGGGGGGGGACTCACCCCTCCACTTT.